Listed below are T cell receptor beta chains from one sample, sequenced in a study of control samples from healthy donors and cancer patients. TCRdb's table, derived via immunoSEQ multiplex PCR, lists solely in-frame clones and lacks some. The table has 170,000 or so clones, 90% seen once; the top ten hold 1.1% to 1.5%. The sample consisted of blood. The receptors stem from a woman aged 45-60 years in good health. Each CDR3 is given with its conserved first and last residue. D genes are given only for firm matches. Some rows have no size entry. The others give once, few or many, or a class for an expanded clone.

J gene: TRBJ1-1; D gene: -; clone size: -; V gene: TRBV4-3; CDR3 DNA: TGCGCCAGCAGCCTTATCCGGGGGGACACTGAAGCTTTCTTT; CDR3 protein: CASSLIRGDTEAFF
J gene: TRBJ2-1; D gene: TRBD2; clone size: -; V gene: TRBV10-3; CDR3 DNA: TGTGCCATCAGGGAGGGCCGGGAGGCTGAGTTCTTC; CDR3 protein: CAIREGREAEFF
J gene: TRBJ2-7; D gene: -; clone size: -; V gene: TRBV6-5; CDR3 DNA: TGTGCCAGCAGCCGACAGGCCTCCTACGAGCAGTACTTC; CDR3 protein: CASSRQASYEQYF
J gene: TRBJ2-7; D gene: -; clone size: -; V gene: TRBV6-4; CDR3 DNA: TGTGCCAGCAGACCCAGCGGGCGCGAGTCCTACGAGCAGTACTTC; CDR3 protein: CASRPSGRESYEQYF
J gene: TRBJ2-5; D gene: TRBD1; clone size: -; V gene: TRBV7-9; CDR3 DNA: TGTGCCAGCAGCCTCGCCCTGGGACAGGGGGAGACCCAGTACTTC; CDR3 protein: CASSLALGQGETQYF
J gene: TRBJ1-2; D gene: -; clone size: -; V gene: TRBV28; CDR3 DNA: TGTGCCAGCACCGATGGGTCGACTTCTTATAGCTACACCTTC; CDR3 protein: CASTDGSTSYSYTF
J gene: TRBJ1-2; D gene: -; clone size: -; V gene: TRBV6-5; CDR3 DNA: TGTGCCAGCGGGCAGGTGTTCTATGGCTACACCTTC; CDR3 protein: CASGQVFYGYTF
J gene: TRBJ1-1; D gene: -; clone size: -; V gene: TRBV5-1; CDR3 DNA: TGCGCCAGCAGCTGGGAGGGAGTCTCGGAAGCTTTCTTT; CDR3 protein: CASSWEGVSEAFF
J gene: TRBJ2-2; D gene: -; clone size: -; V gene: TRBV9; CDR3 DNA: TGTGCCAGCAGCGTAGACCCCACCGGGGAGCTGTTTTTT; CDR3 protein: CASSVDPTGELFF
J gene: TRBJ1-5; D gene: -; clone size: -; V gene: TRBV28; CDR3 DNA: TGTGCCAGCAGTTCGTCGGGGGGTGGGCTAAGACCCCAGCATTTT; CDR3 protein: CASSSSGGGLRPQHF
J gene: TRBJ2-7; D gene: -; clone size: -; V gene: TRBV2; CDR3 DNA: TGTGCCAGCAGTCAGTCCTACGAGCAGTACTTC; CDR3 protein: CASSQSYEQYF
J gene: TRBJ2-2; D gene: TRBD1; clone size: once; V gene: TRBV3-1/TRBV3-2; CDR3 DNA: TGTGCCAGCAGCCGTAGAAGGGGGCTGGAGGGGGAGCTGTTTTTT; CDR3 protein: CASSRRRGLEGELFF
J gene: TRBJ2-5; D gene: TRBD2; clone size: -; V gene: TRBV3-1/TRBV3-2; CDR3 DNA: TGCCCGTCTCCGCGGGAGGGCGAAGGAGAGACCCAGTACTTC; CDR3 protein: CPSPREGEGETQYF
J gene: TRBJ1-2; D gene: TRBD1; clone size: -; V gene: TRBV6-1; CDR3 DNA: TGTGCCAGCAGTGAGACAGGGGGAGGTGGCTACACCTTC; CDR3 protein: CASSETGGGGYTF
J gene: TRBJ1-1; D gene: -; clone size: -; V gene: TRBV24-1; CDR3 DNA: TGTGCCACCAGTGATGGACCGACCGGGGCTAAAGCTTTCTTT; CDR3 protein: CATSDGPTGAKAFF
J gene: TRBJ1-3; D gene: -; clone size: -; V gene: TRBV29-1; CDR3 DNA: TGCAGCGTTGAAGTCTACGACATGCGGGACGGAAACACCATATATTTT; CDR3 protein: CSVEVYDMRDGNTIYF
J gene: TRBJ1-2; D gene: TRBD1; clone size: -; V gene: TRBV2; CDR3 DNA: TGTGCCAGCAGTGGGGACAGAAACTATGGCTACACCTTC; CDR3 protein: CASSGDRNYGYTF
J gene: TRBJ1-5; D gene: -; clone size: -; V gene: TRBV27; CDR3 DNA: TGTGCCAGCAGTTTGGATACCGGGGGGAGGCAGCCCCAGCATTTT; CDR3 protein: CASSLDTGGRQPQHF
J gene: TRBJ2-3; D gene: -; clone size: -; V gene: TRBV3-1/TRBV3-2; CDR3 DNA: TGTGCCAGCAGCCCTGAATGGGATACGCAGTATTTT; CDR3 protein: CASSPEWDTQYF
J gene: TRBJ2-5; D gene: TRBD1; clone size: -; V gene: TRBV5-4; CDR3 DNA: TGTGCCAGCAGTTTACAGGGGGCGATGACCCAGTACTTC; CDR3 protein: CASSLQGAMTQYF
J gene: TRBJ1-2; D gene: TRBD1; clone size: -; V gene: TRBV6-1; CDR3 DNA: TGTGCCAGCAGTGGACTTGGACAGGGCCTTCTGAATGGCTACACCTTC; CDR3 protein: CASSGLGQGLLNGYTF
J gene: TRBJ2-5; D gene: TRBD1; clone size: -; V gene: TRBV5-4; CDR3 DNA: TGTGCCAGCAGCAGACAGGGGAGACAAGAGACCCAGTACTTC; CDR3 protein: CASSRQGRQETQYF
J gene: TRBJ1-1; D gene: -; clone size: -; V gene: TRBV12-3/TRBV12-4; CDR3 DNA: TGTGCCAGCAGTCCCCGTGAGAACACTGAAGCTTTCTTT; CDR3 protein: CASSPRENTEAFF
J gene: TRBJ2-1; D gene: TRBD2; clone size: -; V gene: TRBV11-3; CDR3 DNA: TGTGCCAGCAGCTCAGCAGCGGGGTACAATGAGCAGTTCTTC; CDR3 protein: CASSSAAGYNEQFF
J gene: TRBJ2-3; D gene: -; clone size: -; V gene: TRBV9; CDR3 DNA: TGTGCCAGCAGCTTACCAGGCACAGATACGCAGTATTTT; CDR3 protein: CASSLPGTDTQYF
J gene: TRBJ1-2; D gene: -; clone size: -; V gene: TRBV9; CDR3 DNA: TGTGCCAGCAGCGTAGGTGGGAGCTATGGCTACACCTTC; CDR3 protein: CASSVGGSYGYTF
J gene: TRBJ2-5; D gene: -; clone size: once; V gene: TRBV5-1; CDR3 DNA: TGCGCCAGCAGAGGAATGCAAGAGACCCAGTACTTC; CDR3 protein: CASRGMQETQYF
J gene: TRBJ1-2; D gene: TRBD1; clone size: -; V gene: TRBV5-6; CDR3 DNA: TGTGCCAGCAGCATACAGGGACAGAGCTATGGCTACACCTTC; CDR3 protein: CASSIQGQSYGYTF
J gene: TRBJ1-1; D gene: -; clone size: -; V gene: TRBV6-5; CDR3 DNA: TGTGCCAGCAGTACCTATATGACGGAGAACACTGAAGCTTTCTTT; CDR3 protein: CASSTYMTENTEAFF
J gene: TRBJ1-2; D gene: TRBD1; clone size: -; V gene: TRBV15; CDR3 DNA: TGTGCCACCAGCAGAGTAGCAGGGGGCAACTATGGCTACACCTTC; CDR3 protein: CATSRVAGGNYGYTF
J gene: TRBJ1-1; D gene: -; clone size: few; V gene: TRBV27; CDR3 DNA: TGTGCCAGCAGCCGCCGGACAGATCACTTGAACACTGAAGCTTTCTTT; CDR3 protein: CASSRRTDHLNTEAFF
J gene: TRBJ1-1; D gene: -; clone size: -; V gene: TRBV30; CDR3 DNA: TGTGTCTGGAGTGAGGGGTGGAGGGTAACGGGGACTGAAGCTTTCTTT; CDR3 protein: CVWSEGWRVTGTEAFF
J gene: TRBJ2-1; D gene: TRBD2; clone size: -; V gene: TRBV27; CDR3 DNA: TGTGCCAGCACCCGAAGCGGGGCAGAAGTGAATGAGCAGTTCTTC; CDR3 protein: CASTRSGAEVNEQFF
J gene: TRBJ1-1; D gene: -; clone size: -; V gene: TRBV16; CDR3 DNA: TGTGCCAGCAGCCAAGTGTGGCCGAACACTGAAGCTTTCTTT; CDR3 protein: CASSQVWPNTEAFF
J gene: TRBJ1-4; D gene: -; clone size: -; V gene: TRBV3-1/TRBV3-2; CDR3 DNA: TGTGCCAGCAGTGACCGCGCTAGAAGCGAAAAACTGTTTTTT; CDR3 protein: CASSDRARSEKLFF
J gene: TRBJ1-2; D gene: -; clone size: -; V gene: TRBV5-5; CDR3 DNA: TGTGCCAGCAGCTTGGAGCCTTCCTCCCCCTATGGCTACACCTTC; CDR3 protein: CASSLEPSSPYGYTF
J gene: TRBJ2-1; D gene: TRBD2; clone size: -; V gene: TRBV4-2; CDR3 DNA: TGTGCCAGCAGCCAAAAATGGGAGGGTGGCTACAATGAGCAGTTCTTC; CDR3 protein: CASSQKWEGGYNEQFF
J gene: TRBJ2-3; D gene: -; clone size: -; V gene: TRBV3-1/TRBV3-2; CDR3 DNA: TGTGCCAGCAGCCAAGAGTTAACCGTCCCGAGCACAGATACGCAGTATTTT; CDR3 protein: CASSQELTVPSTDTQYF
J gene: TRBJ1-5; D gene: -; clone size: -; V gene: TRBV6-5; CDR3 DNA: TGTGCCACTTCGGCTAGGGATCAGCCCCAGCATTTT; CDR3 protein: CATSARDQPQHF
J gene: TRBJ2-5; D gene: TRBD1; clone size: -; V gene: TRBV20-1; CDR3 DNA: TGCAGTGCTAGTGGGGACAGGAGAGACCAAGAGACCCAGTACTTC; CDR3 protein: CSASGDRRDQETQYF
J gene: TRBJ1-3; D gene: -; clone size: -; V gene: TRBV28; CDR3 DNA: TGTGCCAGCATGTACGGGTTATCTGGAAACACCATATATTTT; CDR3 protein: CASMYGLSGNTIYF
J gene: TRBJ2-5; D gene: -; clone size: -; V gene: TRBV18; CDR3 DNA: TGTGCCAGCTCACCTGGAGAGACCCAGTACTTC; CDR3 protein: CASSPGETQYF
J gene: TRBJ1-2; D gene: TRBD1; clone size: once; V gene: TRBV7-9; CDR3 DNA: TGTGCCAGCAGCTCAGACAGGGGACCTGAGTACTATGGCTACACCTTC; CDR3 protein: CASSSDRGPEYYGYTF
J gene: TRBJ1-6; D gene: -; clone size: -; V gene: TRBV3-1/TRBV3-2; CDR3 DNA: TGTGCCAGCAGCCAAAGTGGGCCAGCCTTTAATTCACCCCTCCACTTT; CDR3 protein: CASSQSGPAFNSPLHF
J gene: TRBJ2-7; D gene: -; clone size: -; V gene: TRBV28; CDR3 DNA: TGTGCCAGCAGCCCCGGAGGGAACTACGAGCAGTACTTC; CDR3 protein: CASSPGGNYEQYF
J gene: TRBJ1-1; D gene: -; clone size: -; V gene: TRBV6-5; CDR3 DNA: TGTGCCACCAGGCAGAACACTGAAGCTTTCTTT; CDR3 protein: CATRQNTEAFF
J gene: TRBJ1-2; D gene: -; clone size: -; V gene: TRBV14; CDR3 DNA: TGTGCCAGCAGCCAAGGGAGGACCAGCTACACCTTC; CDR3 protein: CASSQGRTSYTF